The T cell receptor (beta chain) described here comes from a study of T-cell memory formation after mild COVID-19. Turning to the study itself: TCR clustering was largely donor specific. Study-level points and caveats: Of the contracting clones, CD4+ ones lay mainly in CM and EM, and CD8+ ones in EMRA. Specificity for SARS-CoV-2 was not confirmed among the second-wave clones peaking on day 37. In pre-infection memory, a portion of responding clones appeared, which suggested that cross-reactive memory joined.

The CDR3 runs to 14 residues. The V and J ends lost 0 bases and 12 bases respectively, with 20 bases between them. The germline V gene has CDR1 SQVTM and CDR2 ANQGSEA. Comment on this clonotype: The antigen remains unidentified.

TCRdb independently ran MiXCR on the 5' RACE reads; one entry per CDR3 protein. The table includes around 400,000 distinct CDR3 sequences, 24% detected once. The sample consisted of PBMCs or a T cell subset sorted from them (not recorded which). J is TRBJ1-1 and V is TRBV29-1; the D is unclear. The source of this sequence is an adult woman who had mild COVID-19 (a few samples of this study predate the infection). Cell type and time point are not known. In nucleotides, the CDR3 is TGCAGCGTTGAAGATCCGAACACCCTCGTTAGCACTTTCTTT. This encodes CSVEDPNTLVSTFF.